The 21 T cell receptor beta chains below all came from one sample that was sequenced in a study of OX40 agonist ivuxolimab in advanced cancers. Produced via immunoSEQ multiplex PCR; TCRdb's table is partial and in-frame only. The sample contains about 25,000 clones, about 80% of which appear only once. Specimen: CD4+ or CD8+ T cells sorted from blood, collected in a trial of the OX40 agonist ivuxolimab. The receptors originated from an adult with an advanced solid tumor such as melanoma, head and neck, liver or kidney cancer.

The chain links TRBV2 to TRBJ1-1; unclear D gene. CDR1 is SNHLY, CDR2 FYNNEI, per germline. The CDR3 is 13 amino acids. Trimming removed 9 bases at V and 10 bases at J, with 21 bases between. This CDR3 reads CASIDPLAPGAFF. The CDR3 coding sequence is TGTGCCAGTATTGATCCCTTGGCCCCCGGAGCTTTCTTT.

This clone was seen ten or more times. The chain links TRBV27 to TRBJ2-5; no reliable D call. V lost 3 bases and J 4 bases, leaving 9 bases between the germline ends. CDR3 length: 13 amino acids. CDR1 and CDR2 from the germline V gene are MNHEY and SMNVEV (reference sequence). This CDR3 reads CASSFGRPETQYF. Written as DNA, the CDR3 is TGTGCCAGCAGTTTCGGACGTCCAGAGACCCAGTACTTC.

This chain links TRBV11-2 with TRBJ2-1; weak D call: TRBD2 (5 bases). Germline V gene data show CDR1 as SGHAT and CDR2 as FQNNGV. The CDR3 sequence is 12 residues long. Trimming left V 5 bases short and J 5 bases short, with 7 bases between. The CDR3 coding sequence is TGTGCCAGCAGCCCCGGGGACAATGAGCAGTTCTTC. Amino acid sequence: CASSPGDNEQFF.

This clone was detected only a few times. V gene TRBV7-8 combines with J gene TRBJ2-2; D remains unclear. The CDR3 extends over 13 amino acids. V was trimmed by 1 base and J by 8 bases, leaving 8 bases between them. CDR1 and CDR2 from the germline V gene are SGHVS and FQNEAQ. The CDR3: CASSLGGVGELFF. CDR3 DNA: TGTGCCAGCAGCTTAGGTGGAGTGGGGGAGCTGTTTTTT.

The CDR3, as DNA: TGTGCCATCAGGCAACTAGCGGGAGAAGGAGAGACCCAGTACTTC. Amino acid sequence: CAIRQLAGEGETQYF. This chain joins TRBV10-3 and TRBJ2-5; 11 nucleotides line up with TRBD2. The CDR3 consists of 15 residues. The trim removed 6 bases at V and 4 bases at J, leaving 7 bases unmatched. Germline CDR1 and CDR2: ENHRY and SYGVKD.

The chain couples TRBV30 to TRBJ2-7; 7 bases align to TRBD1. Trimming at V came to 5 bases and at J to 4 bases, leaving 11 bases not matched to a gene. Germline V gene sequence: CDR1 GTSNPN, CDR2 SVGIG (reference sequence). The CDR3 consists of 14 residues. CDR3 DNA: TGTGCCTGGGGGCCTAGGGACAGAAGATACGAGCAGTACTTC. Its translation is CAWGPRDRRYEQYF.

The chain uses TRBV7-6 and TRBJ2-7; D remains ambiguous. V was shortened by 1 base and J by 0 bases, with 7 bases between the two germline ends. The CDR3 totals 14 residues. CDR1 and CDR2 from the germline V gene are SGHVS and FNYEAQ. The DNA of the CDR3 is TGTGCCAGCAGCTTAGAGAGCCACTCCTACGAGCAGTACTTC. Its translation: CASSLESHSYEQYF.

This chain connects TRBV15 to TRBJ1-1; TRBD1 aligns across 9 bases. The V gene end was trimmed by 9 bases and the J gene end by 4 bases; junction bases not matched to a gene: 9. Germline V CDR1 and CDR2: LNHNV, YYDKDF (reference sequence). The CDR3 extends over 14 amino acids. The CDR3 DNA sequence: TGTGCCACAGGGGACAGGGTCCGGTCCACTGAAGCTTTCTTT. Translation gives CATGDRVRSTEAFF.

This clone has a handful of counts. The genes are TRBV9 and TRBJ2-7, with a possible D match to TRBD1 (6 bases). The CDR3 is 17 amino acids. CDR1 is SGDLS and CDR2 is YYNGEE in the germline V gene. V was cut by 3 bases and J by 0 bases, with 19 bases left in between. The DNA for the CDR3 is TGTGCCAGCAGCGCCCGCCCACAGGGACCGAGCTCCTACGAGCAGTACTTC. Amino acids: CASSARPQGPSSYEQYF.

The chain is built from TRBV18 and TRBJ2-3; tentative D call: TRBD2 (6 bases). V was pared by 3 bases and J by 0 bases, with 13 bases between. This CDR3 spans 16 amino acids. Per germline, CDR1 KGHSH and CDR2 LQKENI. Here the CDR3 reads CASSPPAGPSTDTQYF. The CDR3 nucleotides read TGTGCCAGCTCACCTCCCGCGGGGCCAAGCACAGATACGCAGTATTTT.

This chain connects TRBV27 to TRBJ2-7; 8 bases match TRBD1. The CDR3 is 15 amino acids. Per germline, CDR1 MNHEY and CDR2 SMNVEV (reference sequence). V was pared by 3 bases and J by 5 bases, with 9 bases of the junction left unmatched. This chain's CDR3 is CASSLWTGSSHEQYF. The CDR3 coding sequence is TGTGCCAGCAGTTTGTGGACAGGGTCTTCGCACGAGCAGTACTTC.

This clone was observed a handful of times. This chain connects TRBV13 to TRBJ2-5; unclear D gene. CDR1 is PRHDT, CDR2 FYEKMQ, per germline (reference sequence). V was shortened by 4 bases and J by 4 bases, with 10 bases between the two germline ends. The CDR3 loop spans 13 amino acids. CDR3 protein: CASSSTQIETQYF. In DNA form, the CDR3 reads TGTGCCAGCAGCTCGACCCAAATAGAGACCCAGTACTTC.

The J gene is TRBJ2-3, the V gene TRBV2; D remains unclear. V shed 10 bases and J shed 1 base, with 15 bases lying between them. The V gene's germline CDR1 is SNHLY and CDR2 FYNNEI. This CDR3 contains 14 residues. The CDR3 DNA is TGTGCCAACCGCTTGGCTCCAGGCACAGATACGCAGTATTTT. This codes for CANRLAPGTDTQYF.

V and J are TRBV9 and TRBJ2-7; D uncertain. With 4 bases removed from V and 2 bases from J, the gap between germline ends came to 10 bases. The CDR3 runs to 13 residues. Germline-derived CDR1 and CDR2 are SGDLS and YYNGEE. The CDR3: CASSPNPAYEQYF. Written as DNA, the CDR3 is TGTGCCAGCAGCCCGAATCCCGCCTACGAGCAGTACTTC.

The chain combines TRBV14 with TRBJ2-7; the D gene is possibly TRBD1 (6 bases). In germline, CDR1 is SGHDN, CDR2 FVKESK. The CDR3 loop spans 14 amino acids. V was clipped by 1 base and J by 4 bases, with 11 bases between them. The CDR3 DNA sequence: TGTGCCAGCAGCCAAGTTGGGGGCGGGTACGAGCAGTACTTC. This codes for CASSQVGGGYEQYF.

The genes are TRBV5-6 and TRBJ2-7; 10 nucleotides match TRBD1. CDR3 length: 13 residues. Germline V gene data show CDR1 as SGHDT and CDR2 as YYEEEE. The J segment lost 9 bases and the V segment lost 3 bases, leaving 6 bases of the junction unmatched. CDR3 nucleotide sequence: TGTGCCAGCAGCTATGGACAGGGGGGCTTGCAGTACTTC. It translates to CASSYGQGGLQYF.

The rearrangement joins TRBV29-1 to TRBJ1-1; 7 nucleotides agree with TRBD1. The CDR3 has 15 residues. Germline V gene data show CDR1 as SQVTM and CDR2 as ANQGSEA. V lost 5 bases and J lost 1; bases outside the gene matches: 10. The CDR3: CSVRDSHDSNTEAFF. Here the CDR3 DNA reads TGCAGCGTTCGGGACAGTCACGACTCGAACACTGAAGCTTTCTTT. Looking up the rest from reference TRBV29-1 and TRBJ1-1 gives the full variable domain: SAVISQKPSRDICQRGTSLTIQCQVDSQVTMMFWYRQQPGQSLTLIATANQGSEATYESGFVIDKFPISRPNLTFSTLTVSNMSPEDSSIYLCSVRDSHDSNTEAFFGQGTRLTVV.

V usage is TRBV13 and J usage is TRBJ2-1, with TRBD2 matching over 9 bases. This CDR3 has 15 amino acids. Germline CDR1 is PRHDT and CDR2 is FYEKMQ (reference sequence). V was pared by 3 bases and J by 8 bases, with 8 bases of the junction left unmatched. The CDR3 DNA reads TGTGCCAGCAGCTTGAAAGCGGGAGGAGGGGATGAGCAGTTCTTC. Its protein is CASSLKAGGGDEQFF. Using reference TRBV13 and TRBJ2-1 for the parts outside the CDR3, the full variable domain is AAGVIQSPRHLIKEKRETATLKCYPIPRHDTVYWYQQGPGQDPQFLISFYEKMQSDKGSIPDRFSAQQFSDYHSELNMSSLELGDSALYFCASSLKAGGGDEQFFGPGTRLTVL.

This clone is medium-sized by share. The chain carries TRBV7-9 and TRBJ2-7; D is possibly TRBD2 (5 bases). Trimming stripped 5 bases from V and 3 bases from J, with 17 bases between. The germline V gene has CDR1 SEHNR and CDR2 FQNEAQ (reference sequence). The CDR3 has 15 residues. The DNA for the CDR3 is TGTGCCAGCAGCCCCACCGAGGCCCGGGGCTACGAGCAGTACTTC. Residues: CASSPTEARGYEQYF.

The chain recombines TRBV27 with TRBJ1-5; TRBD1 agrees at 7 bases. Unmatched junction bases numbered 6, after V lost 4 bases and J lost 3 bases. The CDR3 extends over 15 amino acids. The germline CDR1 and CDR2 sequences are MNHEY and SMNVEV (reference sequence). CDR3 coding DNA: TGTGCCAGCAGTTGGTTGGGACAGCCCAATCAGCCCCAGCATTTT. Protein sequence: CASSWLGQPNQPQHF.

The chain joins TRBV4-2 to TRBJ1-2; no definite D call. Germline V gives CDR1 LGHNA, CDR2 YNFKEQ. The CDR3 is made up of 15 amino acids. Between the trimmed V and J ends, which lost 0 bases and 4 bases, there was a span of 12 bases. The CDR3 reads CASSQDIGGVYGYTF. CDR3 bases: TGTGCCAGCAGCCAAGATATAGGCGGAGTCTATGGCTACACCTTC.